The T cell receptor beta chain described here comes from a study of human T cells and chemical hapten exposure. Time point denoted: patch test 2, 6 weeks after DPC sensitization. The treatment was: therapeutic diphenylcyclopropenone sensitization with weekly scalp DPC. From whole blood left unfractionated, total RNA was extracted. Unique molecular identifiers were attached to individual cDNA molecules within the library. The authors' processing: A typical sample had 95,638 TCRs, with about 20,000 to 750,000 overall. MiXCR was run by TCRdb on the RACE reads, yielding one entry per CDR3 protein. The V and J calls follow TCRdb's processing rather than the paper's. The sample records about 73,000 distinct CDR3 sequences, 8.5% being singletons. Turning to this clonotype: The antigen is unknown.

Findings and limits, study-wide: Those TCRs sitting above 1 in 1000 frequency stayed the same with DPC sensitization.

This sample comprised whole blood, obtained in connection with sensitization to the hapten diphenylcyclopropenone (DPC). The sequence was obtained from a woman in her forties or fifties with alopecia areata. Some clones in this sample may be carry-over from other donors' samples.

The CDR3 spells CSAQRSFPFATNEKLFF. DNA of the CDR3: TGCAGTGCCCAGAGATCATTCCCCTTTGCAACTAATGAAAAACTGTTTTTT. The chain recombines TRBV20-1 with TRBJ1-4, with D uncertain. The length of the CDR3 is 17 residues. Germline V gene lookup returns CDR1 DFQATT and CDR2 SNEGSKA (reference sequence). The V and J ends lost 6 bases and 0 bases respectively, with 20 bases between them.